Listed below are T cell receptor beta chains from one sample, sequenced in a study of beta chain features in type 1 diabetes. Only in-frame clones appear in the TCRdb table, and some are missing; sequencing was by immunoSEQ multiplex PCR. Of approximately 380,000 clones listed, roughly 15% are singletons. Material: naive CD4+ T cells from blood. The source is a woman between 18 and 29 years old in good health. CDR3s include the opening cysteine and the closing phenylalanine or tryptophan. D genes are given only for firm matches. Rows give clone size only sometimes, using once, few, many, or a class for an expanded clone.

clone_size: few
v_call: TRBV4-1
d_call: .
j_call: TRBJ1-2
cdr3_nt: TGCGCCAGCAGCCAACCGGATCAGGATCACTATGGCTACACCTTC
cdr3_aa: CASSQPDQDHYGYTF

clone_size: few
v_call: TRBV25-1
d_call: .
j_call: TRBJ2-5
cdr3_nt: TGTGCCAGCAGTGATCCGGGCCGGCGCTTCAGGGGCAGGGAGACCCAGTACTTC
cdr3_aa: CASSDPGRRFRGRETQYF

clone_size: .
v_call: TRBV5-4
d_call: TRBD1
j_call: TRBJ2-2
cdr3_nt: TGTGCCAGCAGCTTGGCCGGGGGGACAGGGCTTACCGGGGAGCTGTTTTTT
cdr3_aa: CASSLAGGTGLTGELFF

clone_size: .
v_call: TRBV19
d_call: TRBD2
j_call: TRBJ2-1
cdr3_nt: TGTGCCAGTACCCCCCCGTGGGGAGGGAGGGCCCAGGGTGAGCAGTTCTTC
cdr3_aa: CASTPPWGGRAQGEQFF

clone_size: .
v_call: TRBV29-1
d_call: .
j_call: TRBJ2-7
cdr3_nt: TGCAGCGTTGAAAGGAGGGCAGGGGGTGAGCAGTACTTC
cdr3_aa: CSVERRAGGEQYF

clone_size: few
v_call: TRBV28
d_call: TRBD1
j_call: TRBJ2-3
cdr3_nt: TGTGCCTCGATGGGGGGGGACAGGGGAGCAGATACGCAGTATTTT
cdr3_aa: CASMGGDRGADTQYF

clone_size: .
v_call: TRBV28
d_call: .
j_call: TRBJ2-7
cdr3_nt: TGTGCCAGCAGTTTATCGGGGGATCGAAAGTACGAGCAGTACTTC
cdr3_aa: CASSLSGDRKYEQYF

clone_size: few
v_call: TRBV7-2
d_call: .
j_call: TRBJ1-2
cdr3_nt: TGTGCCAGCAGCTTGACCGGGTTATCTAACTATGGCTACACCTTC
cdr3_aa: CASSLTGLSNYGYTF

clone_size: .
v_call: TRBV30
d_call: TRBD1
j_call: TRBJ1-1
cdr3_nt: TGTGCCTGGGGGGACAGGTTGAGGTCTGAAGCTTTCTTT
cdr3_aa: CAWGDRLRSEAFF

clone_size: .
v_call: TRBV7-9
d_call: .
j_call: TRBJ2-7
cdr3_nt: TGTGCCAGCAGCCGCGCACAGGGATACGAGCAGTACTTC
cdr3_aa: CASSRAQGYEQYF

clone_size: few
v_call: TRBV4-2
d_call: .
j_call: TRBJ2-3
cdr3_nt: TGTGCCAGCAGCCAAGATCGTTCGAGCTCCGCAGATACGCAGTATTTT
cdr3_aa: CASSQDRSSSADTQYF

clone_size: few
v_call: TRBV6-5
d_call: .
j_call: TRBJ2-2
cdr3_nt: TGTGCCAGCAGTTCGGGGGTCGGGCTGAACACCGGGGAGCTGTTTTTT
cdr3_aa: CASSSGVGLNTGELFF

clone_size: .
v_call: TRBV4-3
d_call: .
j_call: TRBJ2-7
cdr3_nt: TGCGCCAGCAGCCAAGAAAGTCCCCCAGGGGTCTACGAGCAGTACTTC
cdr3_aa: CASSQESPPGVYEQYF

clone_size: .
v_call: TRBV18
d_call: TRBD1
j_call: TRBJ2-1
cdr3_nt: TGTGCCAGCTCACCAAATTACAGGGGGCGCGACAATGAGCAGTTCTTC
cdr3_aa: CASSPNYRGRDNEQFF

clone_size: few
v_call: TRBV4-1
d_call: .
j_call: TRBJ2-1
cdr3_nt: TGCGCCAGCAGCCATGCCGGGACTTCCTACAATGAGCAGTTCTTC
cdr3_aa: CASSHAGTSYNEQFF

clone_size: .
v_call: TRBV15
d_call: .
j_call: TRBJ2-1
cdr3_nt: TGTGCCACCAGCAGAGATCTCATTGGCGGCCCTCGACAGTTCTTC
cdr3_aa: CATSRDLIGGPRQFF